This T cell receptor beta chain was identified in a study of OX40 agonist ivuxolimab in advanced cancers. This table comes from immunoSEQ multiplex PCR, and its TCRdb copy is limited to in-frame clones, with some not included. The sample records approximately 90,000 clones, approximately 90% being singletons. About this clone itself: Its antigen is still unknown.

Germline CDR1 reads MNHNS; CDR2 reads SASEGT. The CDR3 contains 14 residues. Trimming stripped 8 bases from V and 8 bases from J, with 21 bases between. Study-wide points: Some nonresponders additionally presented with little normalized T-cell clonal expansion. Blood T cells, both CD4+ and CD8+, expanded clonally by week 6 at 0.1 to 3.0 mg/kg. Partial responders receiving 0.1-3.0 mg/kg showed among the lowest clonal expansion. No antigen was identified for the clonally expanded peripheral T cells.

The chain uses TRBV6-1 and TRBJ2-5; D may be TRBD1 or TRBD2 (5 bases each). The sample in question was CD4+ or CD8+ T cells sorted from blood, obtained in a trial of the OX40 agonist ivuxolimab. The source of this sequence is an adult with an advanced solid tumor such as melanoma, head and neck, liver or kidney cancer. CDR3 bases: TGTGCCAGCGTTTTTCCCGGGACCCAGGACACCCAGTACTTC. This gives the protein CASVFPGTQDTQYF.